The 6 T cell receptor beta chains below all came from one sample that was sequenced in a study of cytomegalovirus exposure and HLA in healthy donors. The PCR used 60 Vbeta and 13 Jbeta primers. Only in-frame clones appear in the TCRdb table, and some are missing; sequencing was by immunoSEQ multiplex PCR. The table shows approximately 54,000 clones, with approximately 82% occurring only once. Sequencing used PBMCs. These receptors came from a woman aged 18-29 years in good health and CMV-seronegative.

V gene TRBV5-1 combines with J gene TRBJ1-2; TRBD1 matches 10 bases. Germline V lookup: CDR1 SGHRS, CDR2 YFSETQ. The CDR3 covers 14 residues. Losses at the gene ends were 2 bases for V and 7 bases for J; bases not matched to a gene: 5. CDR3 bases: TGCGCCAGCAGCTTCGACAGGGGGCTTCCTGGCTACACCTTC. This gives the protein CASSFDRGLPGYTF.

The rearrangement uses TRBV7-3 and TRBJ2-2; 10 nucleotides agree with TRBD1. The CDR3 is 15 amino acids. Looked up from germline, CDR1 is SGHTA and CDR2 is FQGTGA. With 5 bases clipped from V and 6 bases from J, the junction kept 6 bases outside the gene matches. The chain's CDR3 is CASSPTGTGAGELFF. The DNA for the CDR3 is TGTGCCAGCAGCCCGACCGGGACAGGGGCCGGGGAGCTGTTTTTT.

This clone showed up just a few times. The CDR3 here is CASSGQGTGYYEQYF. The DNA for the CDR3 is TGTGCCAGTAGTGGGCAGGGGACGGGATACTACGAGCAGTACTTC. J is TRBJ2-7 and V is TRBV19; possibly TRBD1 for D (6 bases). Germline CDR1 reads LNHDA; CDR2 reads SQIVND (reference sequence). Trimming left V 5 bases short and J 3 bases short, with 17 bases between. There are 15 residues in the CDR3.

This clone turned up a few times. The CDR3 DNA sequence: TGTGCCAGCAGCCCATCACAGGGGGCTCAAACTAATGAAAAACTGTTTTTT. Translated: CASSPSQGAQTNEKLFF. The rearrangement uses TRBV9 and TRBJ1-4; 9 nucleotides match TRBD1. This CDR3 has 17 residues. CDR1 is SGDLS and CDR2 is YYNGEE in the germline V gene. The V and J ends lost 4 bases and 1 base, in that order; junction bases with no gene match: 8. Supplemented by reference TRBV9 and TRBJ1-4, the full variable domain reads DSGVTQTPKHLITATGQRVTLRCSPRSGDLSVYWYQQSLDQGLQFLIQYYNGEERAKGNILERFSAQQFPDLHSELNLSSLELGDSALYFCASSPSQGAQTNEKLFFGSGTQLSVL.

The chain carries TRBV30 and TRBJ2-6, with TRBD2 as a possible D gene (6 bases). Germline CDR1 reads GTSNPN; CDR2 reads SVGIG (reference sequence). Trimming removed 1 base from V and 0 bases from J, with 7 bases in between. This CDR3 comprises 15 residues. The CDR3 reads CAWSDGGSGANVLTF. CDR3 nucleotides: TGTGCCTGGAGTGACGGGGGCTCTGGGGCCAACGTCCTGACTTTC.

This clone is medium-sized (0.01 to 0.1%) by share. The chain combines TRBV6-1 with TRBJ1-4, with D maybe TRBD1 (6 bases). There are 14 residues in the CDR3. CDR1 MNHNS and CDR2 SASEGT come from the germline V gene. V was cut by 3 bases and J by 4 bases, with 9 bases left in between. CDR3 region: CASSEGGGNEKLFF. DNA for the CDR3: TGTGCCAGCAGTGAGGGAGGGGGTAATGAAAAACTGTTTTTT.